What follows are 5 T cell receptor beta chains derived from one specimen sequenced in a study of T cell repertoires in cytomegalovirus infection. A single record per CDR3 protein comes from TCRdb applying MiXCR to the reads. Of about 450,000 distinct CDR3 sequences listed, approximately 30% are singletons. Sequenced material: PBMCs. The receptors were gathered from a human donor in good health (CMV status not recorded). Some clones in this sample may be carry-over from other donors' samples.

The rearrangement links TRBV6-1 to TRBJ2-7; 8 positions match TRBD2. Germline CDR1 reads MNHNS; CDR2 reads SASEGT. Germline trimming cut 3 bases from V and 3 bases from J; bases unmatched to any gene: 7. The CDR3 sequence is 15 residues long. CDR3 protein: CASSDTGLAGYEQYF. The CDR3 DNA sequence: TGTGCCAGCAGTGATACTGGGCTAGCGGGCTACGAGCAGTACTTC.

V usage is TRBV20-1 and J usage is TRBJ2-6; unclear D gene. The germline V and J ends were trimmed by 3 bases and 1 base, with 7 bases remaining between them. Germline V lookup: CDR1 DFQATT, CDR2 SNEGSKA (reference sequence). This CDR3 comprises 14 residues. CDR3 coding DNA: TGCAGTGCTAGGCCCATTTCTGGGGCCAACGTCCTGACTTTC. It codes for CSARPISGANVLTF.

The chain is built from TRBV20-1 and TRBJ1-1, with 8 bases aligning to TRBD1. The trim removed 5 bases at V and 4 bases at J, leaving 9 bases unmatched. Germline assignment: CDR1 DFQATT and CDR2 SNEGSKA (reference sequence). CDR3 length equals 14 residues. The CDR3 bases are TGCAGTGCTGGTCAGGGGGCGCGGCCCACTGAAGCTTTCTTT. Translation: CSAGQGARPTEAFF.

The chain combines TRBV7-2 with TRBJ2-1; D possibly corresponds to TRBD2 (7 bases). The V end was cut by 1 base, the J end by 7 bases, with 14 bases between. The CDR3 length is 15 residues. CDR1 and CDR2 (germline): SGHTA, FQGNSA. CDR3 region: CASSLERGAINEQFF. The CDR3 DNA is TGTGCCAGCAGCTTAGAACGGGGGGCTATTAATGAGCAGTTCTTC.

This clonotype was seen repeatedly, ten times or more. J is TRBJ2-1 and V is TRBV11-2; tentative D call: TRBD2 (5 bases). The CDR3 totals 15 residues. Trimming took off 0 bases at V and 9 bases at J, with 15 bases between the two ends. Germline CDR1 reads SGHAT; CDR2 reads FQNNGV. Written as DNA, the CDR3 is TGTGCCAGCAGCTTAGATCAACGGGGTAGAGGTGAGCAGTTCTTC. Amino acid sequence: CASSLDQRGRGEQFF.